This T cell receptor (beta chain) was retrieved from a study of blood T cells in healthy people across ages. Sample-barcoded 5' priming and a J-beta primer mix drove a second PCR of about 6 to 12 cycles. Each CDR3 protein gets one entry after TCRdb re-called the 5' RACE reads with MiXCR. The sample carries about 680,000 distinct CDR3 sequences, roughly 49% recorded once. With 0 bases clipped from V and 5 bases from J, the junction kept 7 bases outside the gene matches. From germline, CDR1 is MGHRA and CDR2 YSYEKL. CDR3 length: 18 residues. Caucasian individuals from Russia who were healthy and aged 6 to 90 acted as donors. Study-level results: Strong correlation linked observed beta diversity and percent naive T cells. Without sorted subsets, naive and antigen-experienced compartments could not be conclusively compared. It was the long-lived donors that had more naive CD4+ cells and higher diversity than aged donors.

This clonotype has only a few counts. Its antigen is not identified. This rearrangement joins TRBV4-1 to TRBJ2-1, with 13 bases fitting TRBD2. The receptor was isolated from a woman aged 55-70 years in good health. Sequencing was performed on blood. Here the CDR3 DNA reads TGCGCCAGCAGCCAAGAAACCGGACTAGCGGGAGACAACAATGAGCAGTTCTTC. Protein sequence: CASSQETGLAGDNNEQFF.